Given below is one T cell receptor beta chain in context. There is no known antigen for this receptor. It has no much larger one-base neighbor in the sample; base qualities were not kept. The sample comes from a study of IL-17A CD8 T cells in psoriatic arthritis synovium. With respect to the entire study: The goal of the study was to define the phenotype, molecular profile and function of synovial IL-17A+CD8+ T cells in psoriatic arthritis pathogenesis. General findings and caveats noted by the study authors: TCR sequencing covered only three patients, which the authors acknowledged as a limited sample size. Some individual clones occupied over 5% of the repertoire, though most synovial CD8+ subsets remained polyclonal. Cells were obtained from synovial fluid rather than synovial tissue, because no psoriatic arthritis synovial tissue samples were available. In a couple of patients, many Tc17 clones were shared with the synovial Tc1 population, giving Morisita overlap indices above 0.8. In psoriatic arthritis, TCRbeta sequencing revealed that synovial Tc17 cells were polyclonal (median clonality around 0.08).

Counted from cysteine to phenylalanine, this CDR3 has 14 amino acids. The only DNA kept is the CDR3, 42 bases in frame from the first base. The V end loses 5 bases and the J end loses 4 bases, and a stretch of 14 bases separates them. As encoded in the germline V gene, CDR1 is SGHTA while CDR2 is FQGNSA. Magnetically isolated CD3+ T cells were stimulated less than 1.8 hours with PMA and ionomycin, then labeled by IL-17A and IFNgamma cytokine secretion assays. Synovial fluid effusions were aspirated from the actively inflamed joints of patients with psoriatic arthritis. Memory CD8+ T cells in synovial fluid were sorted patient by patient into Tc17 (IL-17A+) cells, bulk memory cells and Tc1 (IL-17A-IFNgamma+) cells in order to compare their TCR repertoires. Psoriatic arthritis patients met the Classification of Psoriatic Arthritis Study Group (CASPAR) criteria. Cells secreting cytokines were also stained with a viability dye and with anti-CD3, CD8, CD14 and CD4 antibodies, then sorted on a BD FACSAria. A few patients with psoriatic arthritis provided sorted synovial fluid CD8+ T cell subsets that underwent TCRbeta sequencing. Synovial fluid mononuclear cells were isolated with Lymphoprep and cryopreserved in liquid nitrogen before use. Approximately 50% fetal calf serum and around 9.9% dimethyl sulfoxide were contained in the cryopreservation medium.

After DNA extraction (Qiagen), TCRbeta V-D-J rearrangements underwent bias-controlled amplification and then high-throughput sequencing (immunoSEQ; Adaptive Biotech). The study's own analysis went as follows. The immunoSEQ Analyzer platform was used to analyze productive sequences at the sequence level. Clonality was calculated as 1 minus Pielou's evenness, with values from 0 (highly polyclonal) to 1 (monoclonal). The Morisita index, ranging from 0 (no similarity) to 1 (complete similarity), was used to quantify repertoire overlap between subsets. The table was pulled from immuneACCESS by TCRdb, which kept in-frame rearrangements only. Such tables lose some clones; where checked, under half of the loss comes from unresolved V genes, and the rest has no known cause. The D gene and trimming were derived from the DNA, and the V and J assignments and clone size from that table. Recorded for this sample are around 2,000 clones; less than 75% of them occurred a single time. Around 12% of the sample lies in the top ten.

The clonotype originates from a human donor with psoriatic arthritis. The rearranged segments are TRBV7-2 and TRBJ1-1; perhaps TRBD1 is the D gene, with 5 bases matching. Sequencing was done on a sample of IL-17A+ (IFN-gamma+/-) memory CD8+ T cells from synovial fluid. In light of the paper, this sample's cell subset or site label describes: IL-17A+IFNgamma+/- memory CD8+ (Tc17) cells. The CDR3 protein is CASSPGSGTTEAFF. At the DNA level, the sequence is TGTGCCAGCAGCCCCGGCTCGGGGACCACTGAAGCTTTCTTT.